This TCR beta chain is from a study of T cells in tumors after PD-1 blockade. For the study at large: Prior checkpoint blockade, systemic immunosuppressant use, or anti-cancer therapy within 4 weeks excluded patients. Some patients also took daily vismodegib 150 mg during anti-PD-1 treatment.

Assay: immunoSEQ multiplex PCR; the TCRdb copy retains only in-frame clones and omits some. The table shows some 14,000 clones, with around 68% occurring only once. Patients received pembrolizumab 200 mg every 3 weeks or cemiplimab 350 mg every 2 weeks. J gave up 4 bases and V 4 bases, and 6 bases lay outside the gene matches. Germline CDR1 is LNHDA and CDR2 is SQIVND (reference sequence). The CDR3 consists of 15 residues. The specimen was tumor tissue, collected after anti-PD-1 treatment. The chain has TRBV19 and TRBJ1-5, with 8 nucleotides matching TRBD1. The clonotype was recovered from a human donor with cutaneous squamous cell carcinoma. The chain's CDR3 is CASSTDREGNQPQHF. The CDR3 DNA reads as TGTGCCAGTAGTACGGACAGGGAAGGAAATCAGCCCCAGCATTTT.